These T cell receptor beta chains were read from a single sample in a study of identical twins. TCRdb re-called the 5' RACE reads with MiXCR, one entry per CDR3 protein. The profile shows hundreds of thousands of distinct CDR3 sequences, approximately 20% of them singletons. The sample was also linked to a second study, of yellow fever vaccine responses in identical twins.

The sample was CD4+ T cells sorted from blood. Receptors were obtained from a woman in her late teens or twenties in good health. CDR3s include the opening cysteine and the closing phenylalanine or tryptophan. D genes are given only for firm matches. Expanded clones are given a class, and other clones once, few, many or no size at all.

d_gene: .
j_gene: TRBJ2-1
abundance: .
v_gene: TRBV20-1
CDR3nt: TGCAGTGCTCCCTTGATCAATGAGCAGTTCTTC
CDR3aa: CSAPLINEQFF

d_gene: TRBD1
j_gene: TRBJ1-5
abundance: .
v_gene: TRBV5-5
CDR3nt: TGTGCCAGCAGCTATGGGACAGAAAATCAGCCCCAGCATTTT
CDR3aa: CASSYGTENQPQHF

d_gene: .
j_gene: TRBJ2-2
abundance: .
v_gene: TRBV7-9
CDR3nt: TGTGCCAGCAGCCAGGACGAGGAGCTGTTTTTT
CDR3aa: CASSQDEELFF

d_gene: .
j_gene: TRBJ1-2
abundance: .
v_gene: TRBV12-3/TRBV12-4
CDR3nt: TGTGCCAGCAGCCATATGGGAGGGAACGGCTACACCTTC
CDR3aa: CASSHMGGNGYTF

d_gene: TRBD1
j_gene: TRBJ1-1
abundance: few
v_gene: TRBV2
CDR3nt: TGTGCCACGAAGACAGGGGGCGGCACTGAAGCTTTCTTT
CDR3aa: CATKTGGGTEAFF

d_gene: .
j_gene: TRBJ2-1
abundance: few
v_gene: TRBV27
CDR3nt: TGTGCCAGCAGTTTAAGGGGGGATGAGCAGTTCTTC
CDR3aa: CASSLRGDEQFF

d_gene: TRBD1
j_gene: TRBJ2-6
abundance: few
v_gene: TRBV5-4
CDR3nt: TGTGCCAGCAGCTTGGCCAGGGGGAGAACTTTCAACGTCCTGACTTTC
CDR3aa: CASSLARGRTFNVLTF

d_gene: .
j_gene: TRBJ2-3
abundance: .
v_gene: TRBV15
CDR3nt: TGTGCCACCAGCAGAGATAGTCGGGGGAGCGATACGCAGTATTTT
CDR3aa: CATSRDSRGSDTQYF

d_gene: .
j_gene: TRBJ2-7
abundance: .
v_gene: TRBV18
CDR3nt: TGTGCCAGCTCACCGGATCTAGCAAGCGAGCAGTACTTC
CDR3aa: CASSPDLASEQYF

d_gene: TRBD2
j_gene: TRBJ2-1
abundance: .
v_gene: TRBV7-6
CDR3nt: TGTGCCAGCAGCTTAGGGGGGCTAGCGGGAGCTGACAATGAGCAGTTCTTC
CDR3aa: CASSLGGLAGADNEQFF

d_gene: TRBD2
j_gene: TRBJ2-1
abundance: .
v_gene: TRBV4-1
CDR3nt: TGCGCCAGCAGCCCCGGATTAGCGGGGGACCTCGTGAGGACCAATGAGCAGTTCTTC
CDR3aa: CASSPGLAGDLVRTNEQFF

d_gene: TRBD2
j_gene: TRBJ2-7
abundance: few
v_gene: TRBV20-1
CDR3nt: TGCAGTGCCCCCTATACGGGTAGCGGGAGGGCCCAATTGCACGAGCAGTACTTC
CDR3aa: CSAPYTGSGRAQLHEQYF

d_gene: .
j_gene: TRBJ2-3
abundance: .
v_gene: TRBV20-1
CDR3nt: TGCAGTGCTAGAGTAGGTCAGGGGACAGATACGCAGTATTTT
CDR3aa: CSARVGQGTDTQYF

d_gene: .
j_gene: TRBJ2-1
abundance: .
v_gene: TRBV5-1
CDR3nt: TGCGCCAGCAGCTCCCTACTCTCTACTAAATCTGAGCAGTTCTTC
CDR3aa: CASSSLLSTKSEQFF

d_gene: TRBD1
j_gene: TRBJ2-1
abundance: .
v_gene: TRBV3-1
CDR3nt: TGTGCCAGCAGCCAGGGCAGGGGGCTCAATAACAATGAGCAGTTCTTC
CDR3aa: CASSQGRGLNNNEQFF

d_gene: .
j_gene: TRBJ2-5
abundance: few
v_gene: TRBV6-4
CDR3nt: TGTGCCAGCAGTGTGATCCGGGGGGAGACCCAGTACTTC
CDR3aa: CASSVIRGETQYF

d_gene: .
j_gene: TRBJ2-1
abundance: .
v_gene: TRBV2
CDR3nt: TGTGCCAGCAGGAGGACTCCGAGCTCCTACAATGAGCAGTTCTTC
CDR3aa: CASRRTPSSYNEQFF

d_gene: .
j_gene: TRBJ1-1
abundance: few
v_gene: TRBV4-1
CDR3nt: TGCGCCAGCAGCCAAGGGAATTTGAACACTGAAGCTTTCTTT
CDR3aa: CASSQGNLNTEAFF

d_gene: TRBD2
j_gene: TRBJ2-3
abundance: few
v_gene: TRBV29-1
CDR3nt: TGCAGCGTGGATAGCGGGGGGGCGGGAGATACGCAGTATTTT
CDR3aa: CSVDSGGAGDTQYF

d_gene: .
j_gene: TRBJ2-7
abundance: .
v_gene: TRBV28
CDR3nt: TGTGCCAGCAGTTCTGGAGGGGGAGGGTCCTACGAGCAGTACTTC
CDR3aa: CASSSGGGGSYEQYF

d_gene: .
j_gene: TRBJ1-1
abundance: .
v_gene: TRBV12-3/TRBV12-4
CDR3nt: TGTGCCAGCCGGACGGGGATGAACACTGAAGCTTTCTTT
CDR3aa: CASRTGMNTEAFF

d_gene: .
j_gene: TRBJ2-2
abundance: .
v_gene: TRBV10-3
CDR3nt: TGTGCCATCACCATATTGGATACCGGGGAGCTGTTTTTT
CDR3aa: CAITILDTGELFF

d_gene: .
j_gene: TRBJ1-5
abundance: .
v_gene: TRBV20-1
CDR3nt: TGCAGTGCTAGAGACCCAGGGAGCAATCAGCCCCAGCATTTT
CDR3aa: CSARDPGSNQPQHF

d_gene: .
j_gene: TRBJ2-1
abundance: .
v_gene: TRBV12-3/TRBV12-4
CDR3nt: TGTGCCAGCAGGATACCCAGCGGGAATGAGCAGTTCTTC
CDR3aa: CASRIPSGNEQFF

d_gene: .
j_gene: TRBJ2-5
abundance: .
v_gene: TRBV5-6
CDR3nt: TGTGCCAGCAGCTCGGAAGGGACCCAGTACTTC
CDR3aa: CASSSEGTQYF